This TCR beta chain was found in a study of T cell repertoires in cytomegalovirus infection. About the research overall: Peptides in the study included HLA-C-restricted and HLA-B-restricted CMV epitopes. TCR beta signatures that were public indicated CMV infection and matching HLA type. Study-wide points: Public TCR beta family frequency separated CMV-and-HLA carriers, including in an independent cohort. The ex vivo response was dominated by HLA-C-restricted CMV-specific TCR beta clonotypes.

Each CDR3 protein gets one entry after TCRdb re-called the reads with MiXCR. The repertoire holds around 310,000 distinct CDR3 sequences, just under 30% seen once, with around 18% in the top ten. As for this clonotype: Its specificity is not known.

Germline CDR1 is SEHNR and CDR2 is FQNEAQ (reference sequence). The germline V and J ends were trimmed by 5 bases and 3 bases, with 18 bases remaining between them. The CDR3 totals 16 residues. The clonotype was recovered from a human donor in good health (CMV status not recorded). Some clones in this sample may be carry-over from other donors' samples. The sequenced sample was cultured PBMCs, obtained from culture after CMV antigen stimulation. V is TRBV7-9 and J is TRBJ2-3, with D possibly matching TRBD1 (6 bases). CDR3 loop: CASSAHGTQGTDTQYF. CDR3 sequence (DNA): TGTGCCAGCAGCGCACACGGGACACAAGGGACAGATACGCAGTATTTT.